This T cell receptor beta chain was retrieved from a study of cytotoxic CD8 clonotypes in ibrutinib-treated CLL. Overall study findings and caveats: Baseline-level clonality went beyond age-matched healthy donors and moved in step with circulating CD8+ T-cell counts. Clonality grew at ibrutinib response; at progression, it decreased back toward baseline. Public clonotypes showed up rarely, and on treatment they shrank or held steady.

In regard to this clone: Its specificity is not known.

This CDR3 is built from 13 residues. Deletions cut 3 bases from V and 5 bases from J, with 10 bases between. Germline lookup yields CDR1 LNHDA and CDR2 SQIVND (reference sequence). Profiling relied on immunoSEQ multiplex PCR, and the TCRdb table lists in-frame clones only, not all of them. The profile shows around 330,000 clones, approximately 67% of them singletons. As input for TCR beta libraries, about 2.2 micrograms of genomic DNA came from cryopreserved PBMCs. The sequence derives from a human donor with chronic lymphocytic leukemia. The sample consisted of PBMCs, taken after 36 months of ibrutinib treatment. The V gene is TRBV19, the J gene TRBJ2-5, with D perhaps given as TRBD1 or TRBD2 (5 bases each). CDR3 DNA: TGTGCCAGTAGTATGAGGGGTTGGGAGACCCAGTACTTC. Amino acids: CASSMRGWETQYF.